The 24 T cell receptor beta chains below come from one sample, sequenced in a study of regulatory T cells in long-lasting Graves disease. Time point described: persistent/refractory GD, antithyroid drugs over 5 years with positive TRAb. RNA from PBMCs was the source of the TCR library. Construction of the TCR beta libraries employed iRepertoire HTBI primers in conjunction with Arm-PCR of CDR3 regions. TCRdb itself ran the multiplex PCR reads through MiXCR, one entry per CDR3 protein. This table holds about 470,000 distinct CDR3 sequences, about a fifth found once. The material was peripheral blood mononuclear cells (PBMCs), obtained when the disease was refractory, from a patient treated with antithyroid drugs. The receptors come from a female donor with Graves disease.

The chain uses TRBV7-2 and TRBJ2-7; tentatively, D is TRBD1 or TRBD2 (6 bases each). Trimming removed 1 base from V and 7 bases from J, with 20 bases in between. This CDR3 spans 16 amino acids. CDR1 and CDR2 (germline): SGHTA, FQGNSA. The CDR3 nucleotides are TGTGCCAGCAGCTTAGGTTTTGGGGGGCTGGGGTGGGAGCAGTACTTC. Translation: CASSLGFGGLGWEQYF.

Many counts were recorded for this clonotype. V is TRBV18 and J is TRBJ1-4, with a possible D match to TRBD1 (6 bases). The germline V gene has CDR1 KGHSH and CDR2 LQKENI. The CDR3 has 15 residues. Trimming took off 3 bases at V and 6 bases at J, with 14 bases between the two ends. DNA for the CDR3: TGTGCCAGCTCACCCATCGGGACACAGGATGAAAAACTGTTTTTT. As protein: CASSPIGTQDEKLFF.

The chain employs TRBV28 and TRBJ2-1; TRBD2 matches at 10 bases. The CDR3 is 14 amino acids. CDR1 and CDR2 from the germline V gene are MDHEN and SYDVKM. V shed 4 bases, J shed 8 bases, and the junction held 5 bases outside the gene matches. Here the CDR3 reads CASSSAGGSHEQFF. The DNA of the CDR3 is TGTGCCAGCAGTTCAGCGGGAGGGTCCCATGAGCAGTTCTTC.

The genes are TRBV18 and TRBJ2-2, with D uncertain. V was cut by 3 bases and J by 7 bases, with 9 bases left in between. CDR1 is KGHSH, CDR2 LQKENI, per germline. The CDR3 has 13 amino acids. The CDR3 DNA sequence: TGTGCCAGCTCACCGATTCGCGGCGGGGAGCTGTTTTTT. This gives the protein CASSPIRGGELFF.

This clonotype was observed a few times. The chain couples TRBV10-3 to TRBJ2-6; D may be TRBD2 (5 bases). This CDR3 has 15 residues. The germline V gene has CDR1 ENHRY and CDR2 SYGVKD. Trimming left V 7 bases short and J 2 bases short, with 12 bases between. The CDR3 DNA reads TGTGCCATCACCCCGGCCGGGGCTGGGGCCAACGTCCTGACTTTC. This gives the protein CAITPAGAGANVLTF.

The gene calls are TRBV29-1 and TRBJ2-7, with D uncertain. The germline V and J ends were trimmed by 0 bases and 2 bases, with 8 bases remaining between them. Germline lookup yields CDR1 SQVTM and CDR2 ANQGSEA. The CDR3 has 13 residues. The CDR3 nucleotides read TGCAGCGTTGAAGATCGTTCCGCCTACGAGCAGTACTTC. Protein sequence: CSVEDRSAYEQYF.

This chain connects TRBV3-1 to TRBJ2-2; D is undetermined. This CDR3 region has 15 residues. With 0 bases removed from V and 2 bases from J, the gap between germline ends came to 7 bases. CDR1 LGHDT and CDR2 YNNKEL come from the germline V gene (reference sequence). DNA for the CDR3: TGTGCCAGCAGCCAAGATCACCACAACACCGGGGAGCTGTTTTTT. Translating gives CASSQDHHNTGELFF.

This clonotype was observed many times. In DNA form, the CDR3 reads TGTGCCAGCAGCTTGGTGGGGACTAGTTTCCAAGAGACCCAGTACTTC. This encodes CASSLVGTSFQETQYF. This rearrangement joins TRBV7-2 to TRBJ2-5; 8 bases are shared with TRBD2. CDR3 size: 16 residues. Germline V gene sequence: CDR1 SGHTA, CDR2 FQGNSA. The ends lost 3 bases at V and 1 base at J; junction bases unmatched: 7.

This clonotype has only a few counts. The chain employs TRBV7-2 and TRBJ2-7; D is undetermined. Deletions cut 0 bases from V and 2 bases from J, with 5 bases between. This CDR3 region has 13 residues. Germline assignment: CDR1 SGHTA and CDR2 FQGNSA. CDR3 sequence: CASSLAFTYEQYF. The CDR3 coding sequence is TGTGCCAGCAGCTTAGCGTTTACCTACGAGCAGTACTTC.

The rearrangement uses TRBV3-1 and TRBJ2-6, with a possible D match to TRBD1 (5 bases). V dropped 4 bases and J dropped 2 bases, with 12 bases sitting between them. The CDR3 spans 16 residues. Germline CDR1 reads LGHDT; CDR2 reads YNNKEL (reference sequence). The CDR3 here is CASSLNQGPGANVLTF. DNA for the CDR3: TGTGCCAGCAGCCTCAACCAGGGTCCTGGGGCCAACGTCCTGACTTTC.

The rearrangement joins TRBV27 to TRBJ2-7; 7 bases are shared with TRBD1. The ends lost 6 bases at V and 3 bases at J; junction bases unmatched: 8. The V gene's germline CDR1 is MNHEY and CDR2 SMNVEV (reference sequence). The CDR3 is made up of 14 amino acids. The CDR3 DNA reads TGTGCCAGCAGGAGACAGGGACGATTCTACGAGCAGTACTTC. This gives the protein CASRRQGRFYEQYF.

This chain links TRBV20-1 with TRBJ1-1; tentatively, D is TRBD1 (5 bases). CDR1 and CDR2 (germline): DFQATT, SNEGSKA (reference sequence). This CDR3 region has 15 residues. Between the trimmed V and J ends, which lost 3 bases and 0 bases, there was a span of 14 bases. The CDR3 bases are TGCAGTGCTAGTGGGGCTCGGGGACTGAACACTGAAGCTTTCTTT. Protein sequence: CSASGARGLNTEAFF.

Here the CDR3 reads CASRDSGQETQYF. CDR3 nucleotide sequence: TGTGCCAGCAGGGATAGCGGCCAAGAGACCCAGTACTTC. The chain joins TRBV28 to TRBJ2-5; D perhaps matches TRBD2 (6 bases). The ends were cut back, 6 bases at V and 1 base at J, with 9 bases in the middle. CDR1 and CDR2 (germline): MDHEN, SYDVKM. The CDR3 length is 13 residues.

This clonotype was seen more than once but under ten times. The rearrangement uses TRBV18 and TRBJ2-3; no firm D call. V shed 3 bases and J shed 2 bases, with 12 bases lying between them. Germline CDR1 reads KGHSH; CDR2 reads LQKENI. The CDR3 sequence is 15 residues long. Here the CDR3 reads CASSPVVRNTDTQYF. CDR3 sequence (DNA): TGTGCCAGCTCACCGGTTGTCAGAAACACAGATACGCAGTATTTT.

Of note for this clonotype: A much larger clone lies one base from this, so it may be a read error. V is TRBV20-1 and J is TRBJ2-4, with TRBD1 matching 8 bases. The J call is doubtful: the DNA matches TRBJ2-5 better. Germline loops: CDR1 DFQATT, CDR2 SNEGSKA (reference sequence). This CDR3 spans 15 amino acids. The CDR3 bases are TGCGGTGCTCACCCCTTCCAGGGGGCAGGGGAGACCCAGTACTTC. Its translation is CGAHPFQGAGETQYF.

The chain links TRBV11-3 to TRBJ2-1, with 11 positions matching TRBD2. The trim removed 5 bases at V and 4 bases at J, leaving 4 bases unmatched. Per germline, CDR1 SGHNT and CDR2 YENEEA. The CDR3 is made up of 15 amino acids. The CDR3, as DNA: TGTGCCAGCAGCCCGACTAGCGGGATTTACAATGAGCAGTTCTTC. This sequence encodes CASSPTSGIYNEQFF.

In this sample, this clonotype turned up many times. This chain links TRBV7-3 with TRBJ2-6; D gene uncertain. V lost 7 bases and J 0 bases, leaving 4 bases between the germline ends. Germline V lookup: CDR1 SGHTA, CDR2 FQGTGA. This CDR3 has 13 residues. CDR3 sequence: CASTRSGANVLTF. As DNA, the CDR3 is TGTGCCAGCACCCGCTCTGGGGCCAACGTCCTGACTTTC.

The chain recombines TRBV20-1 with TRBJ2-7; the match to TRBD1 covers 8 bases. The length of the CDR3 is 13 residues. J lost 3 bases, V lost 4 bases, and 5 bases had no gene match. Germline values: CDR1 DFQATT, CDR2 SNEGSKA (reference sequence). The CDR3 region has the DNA TGCAGTGCTACCGGGACAGGCTTCTACGAGCAGTACTTC. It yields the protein CSATGTGFYEQYF.

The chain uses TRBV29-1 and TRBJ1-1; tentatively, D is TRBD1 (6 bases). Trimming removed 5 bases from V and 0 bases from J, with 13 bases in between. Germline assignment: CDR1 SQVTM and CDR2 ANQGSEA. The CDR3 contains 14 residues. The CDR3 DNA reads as TGCAGCGTTCGTCGGACAGCCTTGAACACTGAAGCTTTCTTT. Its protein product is CSVRRTALNTEAFF.

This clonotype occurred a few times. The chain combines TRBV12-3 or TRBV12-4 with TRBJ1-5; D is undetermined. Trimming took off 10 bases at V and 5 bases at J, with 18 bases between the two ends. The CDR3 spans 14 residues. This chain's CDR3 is CATREGRSDQPQHF. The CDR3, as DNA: TGTGCCACCCGAGAAGGGCGATCCGATCAGCCCCAGCATTTT.

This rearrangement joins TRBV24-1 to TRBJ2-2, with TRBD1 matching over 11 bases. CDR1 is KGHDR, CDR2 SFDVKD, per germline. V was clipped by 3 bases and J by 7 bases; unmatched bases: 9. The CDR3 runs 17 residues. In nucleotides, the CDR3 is TGTGCCACCAGTGATCCGTCCGGACAGGGGGCATTCGGGGAGCTGTTTTTT. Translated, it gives CATSDPSGQGAFGELFF.

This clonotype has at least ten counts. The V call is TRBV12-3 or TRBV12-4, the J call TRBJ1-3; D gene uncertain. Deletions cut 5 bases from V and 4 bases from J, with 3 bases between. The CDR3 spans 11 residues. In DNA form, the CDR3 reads TGTGCCAGCAGTCTGGGAAACACCATATATTTT. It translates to CASSLGNTIYF.

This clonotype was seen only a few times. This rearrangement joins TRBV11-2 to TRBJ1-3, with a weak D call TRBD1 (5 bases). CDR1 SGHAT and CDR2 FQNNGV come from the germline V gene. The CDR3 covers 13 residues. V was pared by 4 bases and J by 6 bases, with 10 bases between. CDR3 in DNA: TGTGCCAGCAGCTCCTCCAGGGTAAACACCATATATTTT. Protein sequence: CASSSSRVNTIYF.

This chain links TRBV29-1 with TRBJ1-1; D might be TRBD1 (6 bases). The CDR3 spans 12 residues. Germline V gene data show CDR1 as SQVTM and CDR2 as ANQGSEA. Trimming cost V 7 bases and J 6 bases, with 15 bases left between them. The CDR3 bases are TGCAGCGCCGACAGGAGTGTCGCTGAAGCTTTCTTT. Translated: CSADRSVAEAFF.